The rows below give T cell receptor beta chains drawn from one sample of a study of a mutant IDH1 vaccine in newly diagnosed glioma. Sequencing was performed with immunoSEQ multiplex PCR; in TCRdb, only in-frame clones are kept and a portion is missing. The sample holds around 92,000 clones, 80% to 90% seen once. The sequences come from PBMCs, collected from a glioma patient treated with radiotherapy, temozolomide or both. The receptors derive from a woman aged 50 to 60 with glioma. CDR3s include the opening cysteine and the closing phenylalanine or tryptophan. A D gene is named only where the DNA matches it firmly. The size entry is marked missing in some rows and otherwise reads once, few, many or a size class.

J: TRBJ2-1; V: TRBV25-1; size: -; D: TRBD2; DNA: TGTGCCAGCATCTACGGGGTAGCGGGAAAGAATGAGCAGTTCTTC; CDR3: CASIYGVAGKNEQFF
J: TRBJ2-5; V: TRBV5-8; size: -; D: -; DNA: TGTGCCAGCAGCCGGGGGCCCTACATAGAGACCCAGTACTTC; CDR3: CASSRGPYIETQYF
J: TRBJ2-1; V: TRBV19; size: -; D: -; DNA: TGTGCCAGTAGTATAGGGGCTACCTACAATGAGCAGTTCTTC; CDR3: CASSIGATYNEQFF
J: TRBJ2-1; V: TRBV15; size: -; D: -; DNA: TGTGCCACCAGCAGAGATCCGGCCACTGCGGGATCCTACAATGAGCAGTTCTTC; CDR3: CATSRDPATAGSYNEQFF
J: TRBJ1-1; V: TRBV9; size: -; D: -; DNA: TGTGCCAGCAGCGTAGGTGAGGGCCTGAACACTGAAGCTTTCTTT; CDR3: CASSVGEGLNTEAFF
J: TRBJ1-2; V: TRBV6-5; size: few; D: -; DNA: -; CDR3: CASSSVRGEGYGYTF
J: TRBJ2-6; V: TRBV5-1; size: -; D: TRBD2; DNA: TGCGCCAGCAGCTTGGGGGTAGCGGGAGCAAGCTCTGGGGCCAACGTCCTGACTTTC; CDR3: CASSLGVAGASSGANVLTF
J: TRBJ2-1; V: TRBV7-9; size: -; D: -; DNA: TGTGCCAGCAGCTTAAAACTAGAAGTGTGGTACAATGAGCAGTTCTTC; CDR3: CASSLKLEVWYNEQFF
J: TRBJ2-1; V: TRBV10-3; size: -; D: -; DNA: TGTGCCATCATGGGGACAACCTACAATGAGCAGTTCTTC; CDR3: CAIMGTTYNEQFF
J: TRBJ2-1; V: TRBV7-8; size: -; D: TRBD2; DNA: TGTGCCAGCAGGGTTAGATCCGGGAGGGGCTACAATGAGCAGTTCTTC; CDR3: CASRVRSGRGYNEQFF
J: TRBJ2-7; V: TRBV5-8; size: -; D: TRBD2; DNA: TGTGCCAGCAGCCCCGTAGCGGGAGGAGGGACCTACGAGCAGTACTTC; CDR3: CASSPVAGGGTYEQYF
J: TRBJ2-3; V: TRBV28; size: -; D: TRBD2; DNA: TGTGCCAGCGGAGAGTTTAGCGGGAGACCAGATACGCAGTATTTT; CDR3: CASGEFSGRPDTQYF
J: TRBJ2-3; V: TRBV10-3; size: -; D: TRBD1; DNA: TGTGCCATCAGTGAGTCCCAGGGGGCGGCGAGAGAAAGGGATACGCAGTATTTT; CDR3: CAISESQGAARERDTQYF
J: TRBJ2-5; V: TRBV7-9; size: -; D: TRBD2; DNA: TGTGCCAGCAGGGAACCGGGACTAGCGTCACAAGAGACCCAGTACTTC; CDR3: CASREPGLASQETQYF
J: TRBJ2-1; V: TRBV7-3; size: -; D: TRBD2; DNA: TGTGCCAGCAGCCCTACCGGGACTAGAAACTACAATGAGCAGTTCTTC; CDR3: CASSPTGTRNYNEQFF
J: TRBJ2-1; V: TRBV28; size: -; D: -; DNA: TGTGCCAGCAGTTTCTGGTCGGGGATGAATGAGCAGTTCTTC; CDR3: CASSFWSGMNEQFF
J: TRBJ1-4; V: TRBV5-1; size: -; D: TRBD1; DNA: TGCGCCAGCAGCATGGGACAGGGGGGGAACGAAAAACTGTTTTTT; CDR3: CASSMGQGGNEKLFF
J: TRBJ1-5; V: TRBV28; size: -; D: -; DNA: TGTGCCAGCACCCAACTCGCGGAGCCCCAGCATTTT; CDR3: CASTQLAEPQHF
J: TRBJ1-2; V: TRBV29-1; size: -; D: -; DNA: TGCAGCGTTGAAGTGGCGTCTAACTATGGCTACACCTTC; CDR3: CSVEVASNYGYTF
J: TRBJ1-1; V: TRBV6-6; size: -; D: -; DNA: TGTGCCAGCAGTTACGGCCGGCAGGGGAACACTGAAGCTTTCTTT; CDR3: CASSYGRQGNTEAFF
J: TRBJ1-5; V: TRBV2; size: -; D: TRBD1; DNA: TGTGCCACCAGAGGGACAGCAAATCAGCCCCAGCATTTT; CDR3: CATRGTANQPQHF
J: TRBJ2-2; V: TRBV19; size: -; D: TRBD2; DNA: TGTGCCAGTAAAATAGCGGGTCCGAACACCGGGGAGCTGTTTTTT; CDR3: CASKIAGPNTGELFF
J: TRBJ2-2; V: TRBV5-1; size: -; D: -; DNA: TGCGCCAGCAGCTTGGGGACAGCGAACACCGGGGAGCTGTTTTTT; CDR3: CASSLGTANTGELFF
J: TRBJ2-3; V: TRBV27; size: -; D: -; DNA: TGTGCCAGCAGTCTTACCCTTCGGGAGTACATGGATACGCAGTATTTT; CDR3: CASSLTLREYMDTQYF
J: TRBJ2-2; V: TRBV10-3; size: -; D: -; DNA: TGTGCCACAAGCGCCGGGGAGCTGTTTTTT; CDR3: CATSAGELFF
J: TRBJ1-3; V: TRBV29-1; size: -; D: -; DNA: TGCAGCGTTGTGATCTGGGGGAAGCTATCTGGAAACACCATATATTTT; CDR3: CSVVIWGKLSGNTIYF
J: TRBJ1-5; V: TRBV21-1; size: -; D: -; DNA: TGTGCCAGCAGCAAAGCGAAACCACCGGGACATTTCAATAGCAATCAGCCCCAGCATTTT; CDR3: CASSKAKPPGHFNSNQPQHF
J: TRBJ2-1; V: TRBV7-9; size: few; D: -; DNA: TGTGCCAGCAGCCCACCATTCCGGGTAGGCAATGAGCAGTTCTTC; CDR3: CASSPPFRVGNEQFF
J: TRBJ2-3; V: TRBV9; size: once; D: -; DNA: TGTGCCAGCAGCGTAGGATTCGGGGTTAGCACAGATACGCAGTATTTT; CDR3: CASSVGFGVSTDTQYF
J: TRBJ2-5; V: TRBV6-1; size: -; D: -; DNA: TGTGCCAGCAGTGAACTGATAGTGGAGACCCAGTACTTC; CDR3: CASSELIVETQYF
J: TRBJ1-3; V: TRBV28; size: once; D: -; DNA: TGTGCCAGCAGTTTAGGAAACACCATATATTTT; CDR3: CASSLGNTIYF
J: TRBJ2-2; V: TRBV10-2; size: few; D: -; DNA: TGCGCCAGCAGTGAGTGGGAACCGAACACCGGGGAGCTGTTTTTT; CDR3: CASSEWEPNTGELFF
J: TRBJ2-7; V: TRBV28; size: -; D: TRBD2; DNA: TGTGCCAGCAGTTTCTCTAGCGGCTACGAGCAGTACTTC; CDR3: CASSFSSGYEQYF
J: TRBJ1-2; V: TRBV10-3; size: -; D: TRBD1; DNA: TGTGCCATCAGTCCGACAGGGGGCAATAACTATGGCTACACCTTC; CDR3: CAISPTGGNNYGYTF
J: TRBJ1-2; V: TRBV9; size: few; D: TRBD1; DNA: TGTGCCAGCAGCGAGGGACAGGTGGTTGAATATGGCTACACCTTC; CDR3: CASSEGQVVEYGYTF
J: TRBJ1-4; V: TRBV28; size: -; D: -; DNA: TGTGCCAGCAGGGCGAACGCGCCAAATGAAAAACTGTTTTTT; CDR3: CASRANAPNEKLFF
J: TRBJ1-3; V: TRBV19; size: -; D: -; DNA: TGTGCCAGTAGTATTTGGGAGTTCTCTGGAAACACCATATATTTT; CDR3: CASSIWEFSGNTIYF
J: TRBJ2-3; V: TRBV14; size: -; D: -; DNA: TGTGCCAGCAGCCTGGGACTCGCGCAGTATTTT; CDR3: CASSLGLAQYF
J: TRBJ1-1; V: TRBV6-1; size: -; D: -; DNA: TGTGCCAGCAGGGGCTTGAACACTGAAGCTTTCTTT; CDR3: CASRGLNTEAFF
J: TRBJ2-7; V: TRBV27; size: -; D: TRBD2; DNA: TGTGCCAGCAGTTTATTAGCGGGGAGAGGCCCCTACGAGCAGTACTTC; CDR3: CASSLLAGRGPYEQYF
J: TRBJ1-4; V: TRBV28; size: -; D: TRBD1; DNA: TGTGCCAGCAGTTTATTAGGACAGGGGGCGTCTTTAGTAAAACTGTTTTTT; CDR3: CASSLLGQGASLVKLFF
J: TRBJ1-2; V: TRBV28; size: -; D: -; DNA: TGTGCCAGCAGCCGTATGGCGAGGGGACACTATGGCTACACCTTC; CDR3: CASSRMARGHYGYTF
J: TRBJ2-5; V: TRBV30; size: -; D: -; DNA: TGTGCCTGGAACAGGGCCAAGACCCAGTACTTC; CDR3: CAWNRAKTQYF
J: TRBJ1-1; V: TRBV13; size: few; D: -; DNA: TGTGCCAGCAGCCCACGTGGTGCCGCTGAAGCTTTCTTT; CDR3: CASSPRGAAEAFF
J: TRBJ1-2; V: TRBV19; size: -; D: -; DNA: TGTGCCAGTTCTCAGGCGGGGCTCCCTGGCTACACCTTC; CDR3: CASSQAGLPGYTF
J: TRBJ2-1; V: TRBV7-2; size: -; D: -; DNA: TGTGCCAGCAGCTTAGGGGGGGACCCCAGACAGTTCTTC; CDR3: CASSLGGDPRQFF
J: TRBJ1-1; V: TRBV5-4; size: -; D: TRBD1; DNA: TGTGCCAGCAGCTTGAGGGACAGGGAAACGGGTAGCATGAACACTGAAGCTTTCTTT; CDR3: CASSLRDRETGSMNTEAFF
J: TRBJ1-3; V: TRBV2; size: -; D: -; DNA: TGTGCCAGCAGTGACAGGCCTTACTCTGGAAACACCATATATTTT; CDR3: CASSDRPYSGNTIYF
J: TRBJ1-3; V: TRBV27; size: -; D: -; DNA: TGTGCCAGCAGGGAAAGCTCTGGAAACACCATATATTTT; CDR3: CASRESSGNTIYF
J: TRBJ2-4; V: TRBV11-2; size: -; D: TRBD2; DNA: TGTGCCAGCAGCCCTGGACTAGCGGGAGGCCCTCAGTACTTC; CDR3: CASSPGLAGGPQYF
J: TRBJ1-1; V: TRBV5-1; size: once; D: -; DNA: TGCGCCAGCAGCAGGGGTGGACGGGCTGAAGCTTTCTTT; CDR3: CASSRGGRAEAFF
J: TRBJ2-7; V: TRBV6-1; size: -; D: TRBD2; DNA: TGTGCCAGCAGTGAGGGGCTAGCGGCCAACTACGAGCAGTACTTC; CDR3: CASSEGLAANYEQYF
J: TRBJ2-3; V: TRBV7-6; size: -; D: -; DNA: TGTGCCAGCAGCCATGGGAGACCGAGCACAGATACGCAGTATTTT; CDR3: CASSHGRPSTDTQYF
J: TRBJ2-7; V: TRBV9; size: -; D: TRBD2; DNA: TGTGCCAGCACCCCTGGGGCTAGCGGGATTCCCGACGAGCAGTACTTC; CDR3: CASTPGASGIPDEQYF
J: TRBJ2-5; V: TRBV9; size: once; D: -; DNA: TGTGCCAGCAGTGAAGGGGGGATCTCAAGAGGAACCCAGTACTTC; CDR3: CASSEGGISRGTQYF
J: TRBJ2-7; V: TRBV5-4; size: -; D: TRBD2; DNA: TGTGCCAGCAGCCCTAGCGGGAGGTTCTACGAGCAGTACTTC; CDR3: CASSPSGRFYEQYF
J: TRBJ1-1; V: TRBV30; size: few; D: -; DNA: TGTGCCTGGAGTAGAACGGAAGGAGCTTTCTTT; CDR3: CAWSRTEGAFF
J: TRBJ2-5; V: TRBV6-5; size: -; D: -; DNA: TGTGCCAGCGGGCAGATGGAGACCCAGTACTTC; CDR3: CASGQMETQYF
J: TRBJ2-7; V: TRBV7-3; size: -; D: TRBD2; DNA: TGTGCCAGCCTCGGAAAGGGGAGGGCCGTGTACGAGCAGTACTTC; CDR3: CASLGKGRAVYEQYF
J: TRBJ1-5; V: TRBV30; size: once; D: -; DNA: TGTGCCTGGAGCGATGACAGTTATAGCAATCAGCCCCAGCATTTT; CDR3: CAWSDDSYSNQPQHF